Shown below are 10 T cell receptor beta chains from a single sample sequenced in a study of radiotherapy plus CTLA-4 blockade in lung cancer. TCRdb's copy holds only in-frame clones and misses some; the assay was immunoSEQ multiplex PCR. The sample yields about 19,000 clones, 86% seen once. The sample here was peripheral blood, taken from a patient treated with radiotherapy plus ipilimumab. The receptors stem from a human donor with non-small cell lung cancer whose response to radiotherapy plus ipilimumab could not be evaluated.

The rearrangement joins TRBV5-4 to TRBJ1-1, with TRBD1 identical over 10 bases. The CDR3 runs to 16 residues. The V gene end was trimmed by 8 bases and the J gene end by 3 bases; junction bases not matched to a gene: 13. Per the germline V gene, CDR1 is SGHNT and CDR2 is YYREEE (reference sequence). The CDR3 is CARLTGGGQGYTEAFF. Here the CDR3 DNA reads TGTGCCAGATTGACAGGGGGGGGACAGGGGTACACTGAAGCTTTCTTT.

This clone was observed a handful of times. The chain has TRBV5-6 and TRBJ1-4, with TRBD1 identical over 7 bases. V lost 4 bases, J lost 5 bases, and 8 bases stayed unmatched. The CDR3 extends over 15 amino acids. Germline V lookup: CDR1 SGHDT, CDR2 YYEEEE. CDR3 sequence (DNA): TGTGCCAGCAGCCGGGGCCAGGGGGGCAATGAAAAACTGTTTTTT. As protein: CASSRGQGGNEKLFF.

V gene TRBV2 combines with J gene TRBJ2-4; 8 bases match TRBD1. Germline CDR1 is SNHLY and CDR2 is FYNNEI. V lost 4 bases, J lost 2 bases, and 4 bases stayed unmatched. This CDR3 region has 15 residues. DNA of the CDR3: TGTGCCAGCAGTGCGTCAGGGGGCACCAAAAACATTCAGTACTTC. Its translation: CASSASGGTKNIQYF.

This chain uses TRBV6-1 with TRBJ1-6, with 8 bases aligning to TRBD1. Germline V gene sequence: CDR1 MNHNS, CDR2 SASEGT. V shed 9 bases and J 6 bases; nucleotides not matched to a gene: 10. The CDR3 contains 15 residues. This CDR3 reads CASTGQGFSNSPLHF. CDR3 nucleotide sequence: TGTGCCAGTACCGGACAGGGATTTTCTAATTCACCCCTCCACTTT.

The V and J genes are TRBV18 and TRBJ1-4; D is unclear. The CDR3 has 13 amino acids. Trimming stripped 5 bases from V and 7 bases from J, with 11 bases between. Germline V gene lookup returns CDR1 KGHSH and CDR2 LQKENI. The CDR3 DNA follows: TGTGCCAGCTCATGGCAGGCATCTGAAAAACTGTTTTTT. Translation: CASSWQASEKLFF.

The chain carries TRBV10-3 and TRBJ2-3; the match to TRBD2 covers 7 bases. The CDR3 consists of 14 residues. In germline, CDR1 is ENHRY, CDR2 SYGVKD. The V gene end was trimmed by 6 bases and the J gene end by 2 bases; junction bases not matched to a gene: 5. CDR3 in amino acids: CAISRAGVTDTQYF. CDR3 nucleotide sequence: TGTGCCATCAGCCGGGCGGGGGTCACAGATACGCAGTATTTT.

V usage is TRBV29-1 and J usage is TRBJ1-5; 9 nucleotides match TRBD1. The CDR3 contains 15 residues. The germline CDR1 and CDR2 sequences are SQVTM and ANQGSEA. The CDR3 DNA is TGCAGACAGGGGACCTGGGGGGACAGGGATCAGCCCCAGCATTTT. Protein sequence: CRQGTWGDRDQPQHF.

The CDR3 region is CASSQVGEAGGPDTQYF. The CDR3 DNA reads as TGTGCCAGCAGCCAAGTCGGGGAAGCGGGGGGGCCCGATACGCAGTATTTT. V gene TRBV4-2 combines with J gene TRBJ2-3; 10 bases match TRBD2. This CDR3 region has 17 residues. CDR1 LGHNA and CDR2 YNFKEQ come from the germline V gene. The V segment lost 1 base and the J segment 6 bases; nucleotides outside the gene matches: 10.

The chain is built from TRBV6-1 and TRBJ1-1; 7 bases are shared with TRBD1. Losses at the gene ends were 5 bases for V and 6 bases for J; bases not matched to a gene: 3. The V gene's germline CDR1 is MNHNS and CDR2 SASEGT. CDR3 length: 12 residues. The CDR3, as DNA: TGTGCCAGCAGTCGGACAGGTGCTGAAGCTTTCTTT. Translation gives CASSRTGAEAFF.

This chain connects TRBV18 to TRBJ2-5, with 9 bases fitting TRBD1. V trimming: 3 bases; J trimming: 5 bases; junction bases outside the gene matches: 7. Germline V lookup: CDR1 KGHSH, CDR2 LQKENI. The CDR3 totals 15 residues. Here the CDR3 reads CASSPGTGQRETQYF. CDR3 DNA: TGTGCCAGCTCACCCGGGACAGGGCAGCGCGAGACCCAGTACTTC.